Listed below are T cell receptor beta chains from one sample, sequenced in a study of cytomegalovirus exposure and HLA in healthy donors. Clones were sequenced by immunoSEQ multiplex PCR, and TCRdb holds only the in-frame ones, with some missing. In the table there are 140,000 to 150,000 clones, 65% to 80% of which are singletons. The source material was PBMCs. The receptors were gathered from a male donor in good health and CMV-seronegative. The CDR3 runs from the conserved cysteine through the conserved F or W.

j_call,v_call,cdr3_aa
TRBJ2-5,TRBV4-2,CASSQDYPPRETQYF
TRBJ2-1,TRBV20-1,CSALWQGEQFF
TRBJ2-7,TRBV5-1,CASSLGAGGPYEQYF
TRBJ2-5,TRBV5-1,CASSLLGETQYF
TRBJ2-7,TRBV19,CASSNEASYEQYF
TRBJ2-5,TRBV11-2,CASSPRTGEETQYF
TRBJ2-2,TRBV25-1,CASSEFFMGQPNTGELFF
TRBJ2-2,TRBV5-4,CASSGSGLAGGGWNTGELFF
TRBJ1-2,TRBV29-1,CSVGRTPPGYTF
TRBJ2-5,TRBV19,CASSTLYRGAEETQYF
TRBJ2-1,TRBV5-6,CASSSNLAEQFF
TRBJ2-5,TRBV6-1,CASSEIGGANSKRTQYF
TRBJ2-5,TRBV7-3,CASSLEWTSGMERGQETQYF
TRBJ2-7,TRBV10-1,CASSEPGGQQYF
TRBJ2-7,TRBV28,CASSFPTGMGLSSYEQYF
TRBJ2-7,TRBV11-2,CASSSRLAGGYEQYF
TRBJ2-6,TRBV19,CASSISRLSGANVLTF